This T cell receptor beta chain was captured by sequencing in a study of T cell repertoires in cytomegalovirus infection. Study-wide context: It was the public TCR beta signatures that indicated both CMV infection and matching HLA type. Points from the study as a whole: There were carriers of CMV plus the relevant HLA, and cumulative public TCR beta family frequency identified them. CMV-specific TCR beta clonotypes restricted by HLA-C were the ones dominating the ex vivo response.

Worth noting for this clonotype: What it recognizes is unknown.

V was shortened by 7 bases and J by 0 bases, with 10 bases between the two germline ends. Germline V gene lookup returns CDR1 SNHLY and CDR2 FYNNEI. This CDR3 has 13 residues. TCRdb re-derived calls from the reads in MiXCR, one entry per CDR3 protein. This repertoire shows hundreds of thousands of distinct CDR3 sequences, around 24% found once; its top ten account for 6.5% to 10%. The chain has TRBV2 and TRBJ2-7; no definite D call. This receptor was obtained from a human donor in good health (CMV status not recorded). Some clones in this sample may be carry-over from other donors' samples. The sample comprised CD8+ T cells from PBMCs. CDR3 sequence reads: CASTSGGSYEQYF. Written as DNA, the CDR3 is TGTGCCAGCACTTCCGGTGGCTCCTACGAGCAGTACTTC.